This TCR beta chain comes out of a study of beta chain features in type 1 diabetes. The wider study: In age, gender and cell yields, patients were similar to healthy donors.

The sample holds a few counts of this clone. Its target is not known. CDR1 is KGHSH, CDR2 LQKENI, per germline. The CDR3 contains 13 residues. V was pared by 2 bases and J by 3 bases, with 7 bases between. Reverse transcribing all isolated RNA meant expressed TCRB transcripts were sequenced. The protocol was immunoSEQ multiplex PCR, while the TCRdb copy is restricted to in-frame clones and leaves out a portion. The sample has some 350,000 clones; roughly 9.8% are singletons. General study findings and limits: All four CD4+ subsets of Type 1 diabetes patients contained TCRB CDR3s that were moderately but significantly shorter.

Specimen: central memory CD4+ T cells from blood. V is TRBV18 and J is TRBJ2-5; D is unclear. The clonotype originates from a man aged 25-40 years with type 1 diabetes. The CDR3: CASSPTTEETQYF. The CDR3 DNA sequence: TGTGCCAGCTCACCAACCACAGAAGAGACCCAGTACTTC. The complete variable domain, with remaining parts taken from reference TRBV18 and TRBJ2-5, reads NAGVMQNPRHLVRRRGQEARLRCSPMKGHSHVYWYRQLPEEGLKFMVYLQKENIIDESGMPKERFSAEFPKEGPSILRIQQVVRGDSAAYFCASSPTTEETQYFGPGTRLLVL.